This TCR beta chain is drawn from a study of fetal regulatory T cell absence and autoimmunity. Study-wide context: Without clinical diabetes, IPEX patients showed exocrine pancreas autoimmunity. Study-level points and caveats: Pancreas TCRs were oligoclonally enriched versus cord blood, some clones over 95-fold. Cord blood and pancreas showed broadly similar TRB gene family usage.

This was a survey-level run. The table came from immunoSEQ multiplex PCR; TCRdb's copy has only in-frame clones and leaves some out. Here the sample spans about 50,000 clones, around 85% being singletons. This CDR3 is built from 11 residues. V lost 6 bases to trimming and J lost 10 bases; unmatched junction nucleotides: 4. Germline V gene lookup returns CDR1 MNHEY and CDR2 SVGAGI. In the case of this clone: No antigen is known for it.

This chain connects TRBV6-5 to TRBJ1-2, with TRBD1 matching 8 bases. The sequenced sample consisted of cord blood. This receptor was obtained from a newborn boy with IPEX syndrome. The CDR3 region is CASRNQGAYTF. The CDR3 region has the DNA TGTGCCAGCAGAAATCAGGGGGCCTACACCTTC.